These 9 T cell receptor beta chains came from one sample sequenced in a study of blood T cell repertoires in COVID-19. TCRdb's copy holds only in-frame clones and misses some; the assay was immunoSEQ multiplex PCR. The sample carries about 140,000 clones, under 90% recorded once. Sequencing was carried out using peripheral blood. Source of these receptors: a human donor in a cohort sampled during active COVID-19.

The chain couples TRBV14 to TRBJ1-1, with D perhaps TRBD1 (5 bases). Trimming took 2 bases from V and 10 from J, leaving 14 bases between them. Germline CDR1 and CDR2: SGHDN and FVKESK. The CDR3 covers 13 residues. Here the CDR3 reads CASSQWAGKGAFF. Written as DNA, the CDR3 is TGTGCCAGCAGCCAATGGGCAGGGAAAGGAGCTTTCTTT.

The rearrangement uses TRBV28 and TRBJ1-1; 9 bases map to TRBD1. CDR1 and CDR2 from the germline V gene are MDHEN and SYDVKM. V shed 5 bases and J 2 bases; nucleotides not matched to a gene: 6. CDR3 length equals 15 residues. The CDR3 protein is CASSPWTGVNTEAFF. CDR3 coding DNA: TGTGCCAGCAGTCCCTGGACAGGGGTAAACACTGAAGCTTTCTTT.

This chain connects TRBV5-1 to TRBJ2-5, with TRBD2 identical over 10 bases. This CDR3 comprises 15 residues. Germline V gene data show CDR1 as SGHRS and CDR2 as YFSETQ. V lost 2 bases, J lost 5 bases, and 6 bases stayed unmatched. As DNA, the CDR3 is TGCGCCAGCAGCTTCATAGCGGGGGGTTCGGAGACCCAGTACTTC. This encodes CASSFIAGGSETQYF.

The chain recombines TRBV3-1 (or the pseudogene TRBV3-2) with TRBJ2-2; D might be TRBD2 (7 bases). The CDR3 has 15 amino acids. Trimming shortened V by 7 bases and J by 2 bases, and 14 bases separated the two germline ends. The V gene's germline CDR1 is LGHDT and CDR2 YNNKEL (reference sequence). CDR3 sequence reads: CASNYGGTNTGELFF. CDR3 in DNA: TGTGCCAGCAATTACGGGGGGACAAACACCGGGGAGCTGTTTTTT.

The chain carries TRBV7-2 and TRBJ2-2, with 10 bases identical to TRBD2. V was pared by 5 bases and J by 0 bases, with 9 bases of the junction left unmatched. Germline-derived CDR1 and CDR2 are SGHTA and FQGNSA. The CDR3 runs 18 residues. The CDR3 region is CASSLGLAGAANTGELFF. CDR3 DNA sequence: TGTGCCAGCAGCCTAGGGCTAGCGGGGGCCGCGAACACCGGGGAGCTGTTTTTT.

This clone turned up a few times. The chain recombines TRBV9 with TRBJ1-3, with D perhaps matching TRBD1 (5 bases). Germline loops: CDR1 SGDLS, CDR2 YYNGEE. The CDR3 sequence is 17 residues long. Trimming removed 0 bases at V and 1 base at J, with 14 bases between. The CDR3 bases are TGTGCCAGCAGCGTAGATGGCAGGGCCCGATCTGGAAACACCATATATTTT. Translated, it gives CASSVDGRARSGNTIYF.

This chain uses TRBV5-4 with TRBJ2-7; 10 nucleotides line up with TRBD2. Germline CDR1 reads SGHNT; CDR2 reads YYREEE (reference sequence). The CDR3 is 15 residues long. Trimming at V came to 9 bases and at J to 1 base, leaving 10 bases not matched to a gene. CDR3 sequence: CAIRIERGGSYEQYF. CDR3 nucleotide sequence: TGTGCCATCCGGATTGAGCGGGGGGGATCCTACGAGCAGTACTTC. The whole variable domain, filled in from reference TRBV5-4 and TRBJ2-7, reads ETGVTQSPTHLIKTRGQQVTLRCSSQSGHNTVSWYQQALGQGPQFIFQYYREEENGRGNFPPRFSGLQFPNYSSELNVNALELDDSALYLCAIRIERGGSYEQYFGPGTRLTVT.

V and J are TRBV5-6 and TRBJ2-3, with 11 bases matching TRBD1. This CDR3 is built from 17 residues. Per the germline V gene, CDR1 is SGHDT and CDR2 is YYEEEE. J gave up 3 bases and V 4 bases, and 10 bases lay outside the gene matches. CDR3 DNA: TGTGCCAGCAGCCCACTGGGACAGGGGGATAGGACAGATACGCAGTATTTT. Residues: CASSPLGQGDRTDTQYF.

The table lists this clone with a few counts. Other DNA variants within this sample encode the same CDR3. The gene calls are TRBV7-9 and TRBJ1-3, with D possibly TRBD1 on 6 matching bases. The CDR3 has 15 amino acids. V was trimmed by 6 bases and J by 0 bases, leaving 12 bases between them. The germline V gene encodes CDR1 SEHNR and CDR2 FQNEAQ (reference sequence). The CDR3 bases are TGTGCCAGCAGTAAACAGGGCGCCTCTGGAAACACCATATATTTT. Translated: CASSKQGASGNTIYF.